This note documents a single T cell receptor (beta chain) sequence. Time point in this sample: pretreatment peripheral blood. Clones were read by immunoSEQ multiplex PCR, and TCRdb kept only the in-frame ones, dropping some. Of roughly 95,000 clones in the sample, roughly 84% are singletons; the top ten hold 1.5% to 2.5%. This sample stems from a study of PD-L1 blockade in urothelial cancer. Whole-study context: Prior exposure to chemotherapy in patients amounted to 0 to 3 regimens received. Blood analysis took place 3 weeks (second dose) and 6 weeks after treatment start.

CDR3 length: 14 residues. Germline V lookup: CDR1 SGDLS, CDR2 YYNGEE. V lost 4 bases and J lost 3, with 10 bases in between. The rearrangement links TRBV9 to TRBJ2-2; D not certain. The source of this sequence is a man in his sixties with urothelial cancer. The starting material was PBMCs, obtained around atezolizumab (anti-PD-L1) treatment. The CDR3 nucleotides read TGTGCCAGCAGCCCGTCGACTTACACCGGGGAGCTGTTTTTT. It specifies CASSPSTYTGELFF.